The entry below gives a single TCR beta chain sequence along with its context. V shed 1 base and J shed 4 bases, with 11 bases lying between them. Germline loops: CDR1 SGHAT, CDR2 FQNNGV. This CDR3 has 15 residues. This sample was included in a study of long-term antiretroviral therapy in people with HIV. Sequencing used immunoSEQ v3.0 at survey level. Sequencing used immunoSEQ multiplex PCR; TCRdb keeps in-frame clones, though not all of them. The table lists roughly 9,800 clones, 75% to 85% of them singletons, with more than 15% in the top ten. The chain uses TRBV11-2 and TRBJ2-1, with a weak D call TRBD2 (6 bases). This clonotype originated in a man aged 35-49 years with HIV. Sample: unsorted PBMCs, taken 0.7 years after starting antiretroviral therapy. The CDR3 sequence: CASSLGGVRYNEQFF. The CDR3 region has the DNA TGTGCCAGCAGCTTAGGCGGGGTTAGATACAATGAGCAGTTCTTC.